Listed below are T cell receptor delta chains from one sample, sequenced in a study of gamma-delta T cells after stem cell transplantation. TCRdb re-processed the RT-PCR reads using CATT. Counted here are 13,000 or so delta-chain clones, roughly a third occurring once; the ten biggest clones make up approximately 3.9%. What was sequenced was gamma-delta T cells. Receptor source: a human donor. It is not recorded whose cells these are; they may come from a transplant donor. CDR3s include the opening cysteine and the closing phenylalanine or tryptophan. The D gene is left open where the match is weak. A clone size is listed for some rows: how often the clone was seen (once, few, many), or a class if it is expanded.

d_call,j_call,v_call,clone_size,cdr3_aa,cdr3_nt
TRDD3,TRDJ2,TRDV1,.,CALGELERYWGIRRTLTAQLFF,TGTGCTCTTGGGGAACTGGAACGTTACTGGGGGATACGGAGGACTTTGACAGCACAACTCTTCTTT
.,TRDJ3,TRDV2,once,CACDTWGPGSWYTRQMFF,TGTGCCTGTGACACATGGGGCCCCGGCTCCTGGTACACCCGACAGATGTTTTTC
TRDD3,TRDJ3,TRDV2,.,CACDTPTGGSWDTRQMFF,TGTGCCTGTGACACCCCAACTGGGGGATCCTGGGACACCCGACAGATGTTTTTC
.,TRDJ1,TRDV1,.,CARAQGDKLIF,TGTGCTCGCGCTCAGGGCGATAAACTCATCTTT
TRDD3,TRDJ1,TRDV2,few,CACEAFLPRLTGGYQSTGATDKLIF,TGTGCCTGTGAAGCCTTCCTACCCAGATTGACTGGGGGATACCAATCTACGGGGGCCACCGATAAACTCATCTTT
TRDD3,TRDJ1,TRDV3,few,CAFNRPTEELGDLGKLIF,TGTGCCTTTAACCGTCCTACGGAGGAACTGGGGGATTTAGGTAAACTCATCTTT
TRDD3,TRDJ1,TRDV2,.,CACDTGNVAYTGGPKVLIF,TGTGCCTGTGACACCGGAAACGTCGCCTACACTGGGGGACCCAAGGTACTCATCTTT
TRDD3,TRDJ1,TRDV1,few,CALGDPPVLSLQGDRLIF,TGTGCTCTTGGGGATCCACCCGTCCTTTCCCTGCAGGGGGATAGACTCATCTTT
.,TRDJ4,TRDV3,.,CAVKARGTLIF,TGTGCCGTCAAAGCAAGGGGGACCCTGATCTTT
.,TRDJ1,TRDV1,few,CALGEPHFSLSELAPEYTDKLIF,TGTGCTCTTGGGGAACCCCATTTCTCTCTAAGTGAACTGGCTCCGGAGTACACCGATAAACTCATCTTT
TRDD3,TRDJ1,TRDV2,few,CACDEKYWGTPKLIF,TGTGCCTGTGACGAAAAATACTGGGGGACTCCTAAACTCATCTTT
TRDD3,TRDJ1,TRDV1,.,CALGETRSWGTLGMTDKLIF,TGTGCTCTTGGGGAAACCAGAAGCTGGGGGACCCTGGGAATGACCGATAAACTCATCTTT
TRDD3,TRDJ3,TRDV2,.,CACDTVLGGNSWDTRQMFF,TGTGCCTGTGACACCGTACTGGGGGGAAACTCCTGGGACACCCGACAGATGTTTTTC
TRDD3,TRDJ1,TRDV1,.,CALGERGDNTDRLIF,TGTGCTCTTGGGGAAAGGGGGGATAACACCGATAGACTCATCTTT
TRDD3,TRDJ2,TRAV29/DV5,few,CAAYYLPRSRTGGYTAQLFF,TGTGCAGCATACTACCTCCCGCGCTCACGTACTGGGGGATATACAGCACAACTCTTCTTT
.,TRDJ3,TRDV2,.,CACDTGSFYSWYTRQMFF,TGTGCCTGTGACACCGGGTCCTTCTACTCCTGGTACACCCGACAGATGTTTTTC
.,TRDJ1,TRDV3,.,CAITGLFYTDKLIF,TGTGCTATCACTGGATTATTTTACACCGATAAACTCATCTTT
TRDD3,TRDJ1,TRAV29/DV5,once,CAASAPPWGPLYTDKLIF,TGTGCCGCAAGCGCCCCGCCCTGGGGGCCATTGTACACCGATAAACTCATCTTT
.,TRDJ1,TRDV3,few,CAPEGGTSDIYTDKLIF,TGTGCCCCGGAGGGGGGGACTTCGGATATATACACCGATAAACTCATCTTT
TRDD3,TRDJ3,TRDV3,few,CAFKSPLGESSWDTRQMFF,TGTGCCTTTAAATCGCCCCTGGGGGAAAGCTCCTGGGACACCCGACAGATGTTTTTC
TRDD3,TRDJ1,TRDV1,.,CALGELETRHSYWGIPYTDKLIF,TGTGCTCTTGGGGAACTAGAGACCCGACACTCCTACTGGGGGATACCCTACACCGATAAACTCATCTTT
.,TRDJ3,TRDV2,.,CACDTVSGGPQGSWDTRQMFF,TGTGCCTGTGACACCGTTTCGGGGGGGCCCCAGGGGTCCTGGGACACCCGACAGATGTTTTTC
.,TRDJ1,TRDV1,.,CALGDASALTAKDTDKLIF,TGTGCTCTTGGGGACGCTTCGGCACTTACTGCCAAGGACACCGATAAACTCATCTTT
TRDD2,TRDJ1,TRDV1,few,CALGEGPFLLPVTDKLIF,TGTGCTCTTGGGGAGGGCCCCTTCCTTCTCCCGGTCACCGATAAACTCATCTTT
.,TRDJ1,TRDV3,.,CAADFLLYWVSYTDKLIF,TGTGCCGCCGACTTCCTCCTGTACTGGGTCTCGTACACCGATAAACTCATCTTT
TRDD3,TRDJ1,TRDV3,few,CAFEIILKLGDIYTDKLIF,TGTGCCTTTGAGATAATACTGAAGCTGGGGGATATTTACACCGATAAACTCATCTTT
TRDD2,TRDJ1,TRDV1,.,CALGPFLGEPKLIF,TGTGCTCTTGGACCCTTCCTCGGGGAACCTAAACTCATCTTT
TRDD3,TRDJ2,TRDV2,few,CACDIVLGDTQSSLTAQLFF,TGTGCCTGTGACATCGTACTGGGGGATACGCAATCCTCTTTGACAGCACAACTCTTCTTT
TRDD3,TRDJ1,TRDV1,few,CALGELHRLGEYTDKLIF,TGTGCTCTTGGGGAACTCCACAGACTGGGGGAGTACACCGATAAACTCATCTTT
TRDD3,TRDJ1,TRDV1,.,CAYSSYGSHVLGDRTDKLIF,TGTGCTTATTCCTCCTACGGAAGTCACGTACTGGGGGATAGGACCGATAAACTCATCTTT
TRDD3,TRDJ1,TRDV2,.,CACDTRKELGDTITDKLIF,TGTGCCTGTGACACTCGTAAGGAACTGGGGGATACGATCACCGATAAACTCATCTTT